The rows below give T cell receptor beta chains drawn from one sample of a study of CD8+ T cells in alopecia areata. Assay: immunoSEQ multiplex PCR; the TCRdb copy retains only in-frame clones and omits some. Of over 120,000 clones in the sample, roughly 52% were seen once. The sample here was CD8+ T cells sorted from blood, taken at week 4, from a patient treated with tofacitinib. Source of these receptors: a human donor with alopecia areata. Each CDR3 is given with its conserved first and last residue. D genes are given only for firm matches. Clone sizes are given selectively: once, few, many, or a class where the clone is expanded.

V	size	D	J	CDR3	DNA
TRBV11-2	few	.	TRBJ1-1	CASIPNKNSEAFF	TGTGCCAGCATCCCCAACAAAAACTCTGAAGCTTTCTTT
TRBV9	.	.	TRBJ2-5	CASSVGGSQETQYF	TGTGCCAGCAGCGTAGGGGGCTCTCAAGAGACCCAGTACTTC
TRBV9	.	.	TRBJ1-6	CASSVVASGGRNSPLHF	TGTGCCAGCAGCGTAGTGGCCAGTGGGGGCCGTAATTCACCCCTCCACTTT
TRBV4-1	.	.	TRBJ1-5	CASSQRYNQPQHF	TGCGCCAGCAGCCAGCGGTACAATCAGCCCCAGCATTTT
TRBV5-1	few	.	TRBJ1-5	CASSLGGAFNQPQHF	TGCGCCAGCAGCTTGGGCGGTGCTTTCAATCAGCCCCAGCATTTT
TRBV13	.	.	TRBJ2-7	CASSLAQVYEQYF	TGTGCCAGCAGCTTAGCGCAGGTCTACGAGCAGTACTTC
TRBV5-6	.	.	TRBJ2-7	CASSLGWGTYEQYF	TGTGCCAGCAGCTTGGGATGGGGGACCTACGAGCAGTACTTC
TRBV10-3	.	TRBD1	TRBJ2-3	CAIRTGLVDTQYF	TGTGCCATCAGGACAGGGTTGGTAGATACGCAGTATTTT
TRBV6-5	.	.	TRBJ1-1	CASSPSIFVNTEAFF	TGTGCCAGCAGTCCCTCCATTTTTGTGAACACTGAAGCTTTCTTT
TRBV7-2	few	.	TRBJ2-7	CASGGGAYEQYF	TGTGCCAGCGGCGGGGGCGCCTACGAGCAGTACTTC
TRBV14	.	.	TRBJ1-2	CASSQEGRRGYTF	TGTGCCAGCAGCCAAGAGGGACGTCGGGGCTACACCTTC
TRBV18	few	TRBD1	TRBJ2-5	CASSHFTGEETQYF	TGTGCCAGCTCACACTTCACAGGGGAAGAGACCCAGTACTTC
TRBV11-2	.	TRBD1	TRBJ2-7	CASSLVYRGDAYEQYF	TGTGCCAGCAGCTTAGTTTACAGGGGAGACGCCTACGAGCAGTACTTC
TRBV2	.	.	TRBJ2-7	CASINSGPHEQYF	TGTGCCAGCATTAATTCGGGCCCCCACGAGCAGTACTTC
TRBV4-1	.	.	TRBJ2-7	CASSPIGGHDTYEQYF	TGCGCCAGCAGCCCAATCGGAGGCCACGATACCTACGAGCAGTACTTC
TRBV10-3	.	.	TRBJ2-2	CAISESGRLPNTGELFF	TGTGCCATCAGTGAGTCAGGAAGGCTCCCGAACACCGGGGAGCTGTTTTTT
TRBV6-5	.	TRBD1	TRBJ2-5	CASSWDSEETQYF	TGTGCCAGCAGTTGGGACAGCGAAGAGACCCAGTACTTC
TRBV7-3	.	.	TRBJ2-5	CASSPLQGGTQETQYF	TGTGCCAGCAGCCCCTTGCAAGGGGGAACTCAAGAGACCCAGTACTTC
TRBV9	.	.	TRBJ1-2	CASSVEDTGKVLYGYTF	TGTGCCAGCAGCGTAGAGGATACAGGGAAGGTGTTGTATGGCTACACCTTC
TRBV6-5	.	TRBD2	TRBJ2-1	CASSYKGEGYNEQFF	TGTGCCAGCAGTTACAAAGGGGAGGGTTACAATGAGCAGTTCTTC
TRBV13	.	.	TRBJ2-5	CASSQRDLETQYF	TGTGCCAGCAGCCAAAGGGATCTCGAGACCCAGTACTTC
TRBV30	.	.	TRBJ2-7	CAWSVHTSYEQYF	TGTGCCTGGAGTGTTCACACCTCCTACGAGCAGTACTTC
TRBV13	.	TRBD1	TRBJ1-6	CASSWSPGTGTSPLHF	TGTGCCAGCAGCTGGAGCCCCGGGACAGGCACTTCACCCCTCCACTTT
TRBV27	few	.	TRBJ2-5	CASRREIQETQYF	TGTGCCAGCAGAAGAGAGATCCAAGAGACCCAGTACTTC
TRBV13	few	.	TRBJ1-2	CASSLIVRGPNYGYTF	TGTGCCAGCAGCTTAATCGTCCGAGGTCCCAACTATGGCTACACCTTC
TRBV5-1	.	.	TRBJ2-4	CASSLAGEGMAKNIQYF	TGCGCCAGCAGCTTGGCCGGAGAGGGAATGGCCAAAAACATTCAGTACTTC
TRBV15	.	.	TRBJ1-1	CATSREGTEAFF	TGTGCCACCAGCAGGGAGGGCACTGAAGCTTTCTTT
TRBV29-1	few	TRBD2	TRBJ2-7	CSVSSGGAYEQYF	TGCAGCGTCTCTAGCGGGGGGGCCTACGAGCAGTACTTC
TRBV6-5	.	.	TRBJ1-2	CASSYSRDTAGYGYTF	TGTGCCAGCAGTTACTCAAGGGACACAGCGGGATATGGCTACACCTTC
TRBV11-2	few	.	TRBJ1-2	CASSSWGDGYTF	TGTGCCAGCAGCTCTTGGGGCGATGGCTACACCTTC
TRBV7-8	.	.	TRBJ2-7	CASSSYLEGSSYEQYF	TGTGCCAGCAGCTCATACCTCGAGGGGAGCTCCTACGAGCAGTACTTC
TRBV5-1	.	TRBD1	TRBJ1-1	CASSLQGAGTEAFF	TGCGCCAGCAGCTTGCAGGGGGCCGGGACTGAAGCTTTCTTT
TRBV2	.	.	TRBJ2-7	CASSEGADSYEQYF	TGTGCCAGCAGTGAGGGCGCCGACTCCTACGAGCAGTACTTC
TRBV5-6	.	.	TRBJ2-2	CASSFNSGELFF	TGTGCCAGCAGCTTTAATTCCGGGGAGCTGTTTTTT
TRBV7-6	.	.	TRBJ2-1	CASSLAAGAGSYNEQFF	TGTGCCAGCAGCTTAGCAGCAGGAGCAGGCTCCTACAATGAGCAGTTCTTC
TRBV7-9	.	TRBD2	TRBJ2-3	CASSPRLAVTDTQYF	TGTGCCAGCAGCCCTCGACTAGCGGTTACAGATACGCAGTATTTT
TRBV5-1	.	TRBD1	TRBJ2-2	CASSADRAGELFF	TGCGCCAGCAGCGCGGACAGGGCCGGGGAGCTGTTTTTT
TRBV14	few	.	TRBJ1-4	CASSQVDLGREKLFF	TGTGCCAGCAGCCAAGTTGATCTGGGGAGGGAAAAACTGTTTTTT
TRBV5-1	.	.	TRBJ1-2	CASSLAVKYGYTF	TGCGCCAGCAGCTTGGCCGTGAAGTATGGCTACACCTTC
TRBV11-2	once	TRBD2	TRBJ2-1	CASNLAGNEQFF	TGTGCCAGCAACCTAGCGGGAAATGAGCAGTTCTTC
TRBV4-2	.	.	TRBJ2-5	CASSQSIRQETQYF	TGTGCCAGCAGCCAATCTATCCGGCAAGAGACCCAGTACTTC
TRBV4-1	.	.	TRBJ1-2	CASSQATGPHYGYTF	TGCGCCAGCAGCCAAGCGACAGGCCCCCACTATGGCTACACCTTC
TRBV9	.	.	TRBJ1-2	CASSVDSPARTGYTF	TGTGCCAGCAGCGTAGACTCGCCGGCGAGGACGGGCTACACCTTC
TRBV19	.	TRBD1	TRBJ1-1	CASSIPRTGNTEAFF	TGTGCCAGTAGTATCCCAAGGACAGGAAACACTGAAGCTTTCTTT
TRBV30	few	.	TRBJ2-1	CAWSVGASSYNEQFF	TGTGCCTGGAGTGTAGGGGCCAGCTCCTACAATGAGCAGTTCTTC
TRBV15	once	TRBD1	TRBJ2-7	CATEGQDSYEQYF	TGTGCCACGGAGGGACAGGACTCCTACGAGCAGTACTTC
TRBV27	.	.	TRBJ1-4	CASRGNSGEKLFF	TGTGCCAGCAGAGGGAATAGCGGCGAAAAACTGTTTTTT
TRBV6-6	.	.	TRBJ1-2	CASTLLGDGYTF	TGTGCCAGCACTCTATTGGGGGATGGCTACACCTTC
TRBV10-3	.	.	TRBJ2-3	CATTGRDTQYF	TGTGCCACCACAGGGAGGGATACGCAGTATTTT
TRBV7-9	.	TRBD2	TRBJ2-5	CASSSPGGAPQETQYF	TGTGCCAGCAGTTCCCCCGGGGGGGCACCCCAAGAGACCCAGTACTTC
TRBV19	.	.	TRBJ1-5	CASNPPARGDGQPQHF	TGTGCCAGTAACCCACCGGCGCGCGGGGATGGACAGCCCCAGCATTTT
TRBV15	.	TRBD2	TRBJ2-1	CATSLTSGGSNEQFF	TGTGCCACCAGCCTGACTAGCGGGGGGTCCAATGAGCAGTTCTTC
TRBV9	.	.	TRBJ2-7	CASSESPGDSYEQYF	TGTGCCAGCAGCGAGTCCCCGGGAGATTCCTACGAGCAGTACTTC
TRBV29-1	few	TRBD1	TRBJ1-2	CSVEGRQGANYGYTF	TGCAGCGTTGAAGGTAGACAGGGGGCTAACTATGGCTACACCTTC